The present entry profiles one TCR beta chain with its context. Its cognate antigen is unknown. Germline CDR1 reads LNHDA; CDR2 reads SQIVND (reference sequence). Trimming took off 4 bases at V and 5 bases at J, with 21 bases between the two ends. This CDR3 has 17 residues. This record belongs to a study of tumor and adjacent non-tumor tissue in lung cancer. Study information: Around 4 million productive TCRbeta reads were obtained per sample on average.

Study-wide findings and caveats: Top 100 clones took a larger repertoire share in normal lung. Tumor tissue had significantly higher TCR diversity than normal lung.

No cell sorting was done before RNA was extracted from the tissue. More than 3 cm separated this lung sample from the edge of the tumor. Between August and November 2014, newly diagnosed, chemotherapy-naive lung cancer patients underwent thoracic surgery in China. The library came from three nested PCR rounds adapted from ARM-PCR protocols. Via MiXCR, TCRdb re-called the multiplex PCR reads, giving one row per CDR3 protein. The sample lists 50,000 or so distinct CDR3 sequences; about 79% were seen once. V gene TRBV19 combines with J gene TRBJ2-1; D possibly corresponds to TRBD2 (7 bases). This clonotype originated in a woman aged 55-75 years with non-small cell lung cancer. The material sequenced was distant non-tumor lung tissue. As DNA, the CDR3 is TGTGCCAGTAGTAACCTCCAGTTGGCGGGGGCCCACAATGAGCAGTTCTTC. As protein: CASSNLQLAGAHNEQFF. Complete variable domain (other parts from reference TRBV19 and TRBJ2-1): DGGITQSPKYLFRKEGQNVTLSCEQNLNHDAMYWYRQDPGQGLRLIYYSQIVNDFQKGDIAEGYSVSREKKESFPLTVTSAQKNPTAFYLCASSNLQLAGAHNEQFFGPGTRLTVL.